The source of this TCR beta chain is a study of blood T cell repertoires in COVID-19. Looking at the study overall: The samples span acute and convalescent COVID-19 from the United States, Italy and Spain.

V was clipped by 4 bases and J by 0 bases, with 6 bases between them. The CDR3 loop spans 13 amino acids. Germline V gives CDR1 SQVTM, CDR2 ANQGSEA. The protocol was immunoSEQ multiplex PCR, while the TCRdb copy is restricted to in-frame clones and leaves out a portion. The table records 250,000 to 300,000 clones, over 65% of them present only once. This sequence was found in a woman over 75 with acute or convalescent COVID-19. V usage is TRBV29-1 and J usage is TRBJ1-4; D ambiguous. The sequencing input was peripheral blood. This CDR3 is CSVGRATNEKLFF. The CDR3, as DNA: TGCAGCGTTGGGAGGGCAACTAATGAAAAACTGTTTTTT.